Shown below are 10 T cell receptor beta chains from a single sample sequenced in a study of blood T cell repertoires in COVID-19. Method: immunoSEQ multiplex PCR; TCRdb's copy keeps in-frame clones and lacks some. The sample yields around 200,000 clones, approximately 87% seen once. Sequencing used peripheral blood. All receptors come from a man between 65 and 79 years old with active or convalescent COVID-19.

This clone showed up just a few times. The chain couples TRBV2 to TRBJ1-6, with a tentative D call TRBD1 (5 bases). Trimming removed 6 bases from V and 9 bases from J, with 15 bases in between. The germline V gene has CDR1 SNHLY and CDR2 FYNNEI. The CDR3 totals 14 residues. CDR3 DNA sequence: TGTGCCAGCAGCGGGGACGGGAGAGGTTCACCCCTCCACTTT. As protein: CASSGDGRGSPLHF.

The rearrangement joins TRBV6-2 or TRBV6-3 to TRBJ2-4; a weak D match, TRBD1 (6 bases). CDR3 size: 15 residues. With 7 bases removed from V and 0 bases from J, the gap between germline ends came to 13 bases. The germline CDR1 and CDR2 sequences are MNHEY and SVGEGT. The CDR3 is CASNPTGIAKNIQYF. The CDR3 DNA is TGTGCCAGCAACCCCACAGGGATAGCCAAAAACATTCAGTACTTC.

This chain connects TRBV2 to TRBJ1-1; 7 bases fit TRBD1. With 6 bases clipped from V and 1 base from J, the junction kept 5 bases outside the gene matches. Looked up from germline, CDR1 is SNHLY and CDR2 is FYNNEI. The CDR3 covers 14 residues. CDR3 sequence reads: CASSPRQGNTEAFF. The DNA for the CDR3 is TGTGCCAGCAGCCCTCGACAGGGGAACACTGAAGCTTTCTTT.

The gene calls are TRBV9 and TRBJ1-1; 9 positions match TRBD1. V trimming: 6 bases; J trimming: 3 bases; junction bases outside the gene matches: 6. CDR3 length: 14 residues. Germline V gene lookup returns CDR1 SGDLS and CDR2 YYNGEE. The CDR3 DNA reads as TGTGCCAGCAACCCGACAGGGGGAGACACTGAAGCTTTCTTT. Translating it yields CASNPTGGDTEAFF.

The chain has TRBV11-2 and TRBJ1-2; maybe TRBD1 (6 bases). Germline assignment: CDR1 SGHAT and CDR2 FQNNGV. Between the trimmed V and J ends, which lost 5 bases and 6 bases, there was a span of 22 bases. This CDR3 region has 16 residues. CDR3 nucleotides: TGTGCCAGCAGCCCCGCGGGGGGGGCTCTTGTTGATGGCTACACCTTC. This encodes CASSPAGGALVDGYTF.

J is TRBJ1-5 and V is TRBV4-3; TRBD1 matches 10 bases. V lost 3 bases, J lost 4 bases, and 3 bases stayed unmatched. CDR1 and CDR2 (germline): LGHNA, YSLEER. CDR3 size: 15 residues. The CDR3 nucleotides are TGCGCCAGCAGCCACGGGACAGGGGATAATCAGCCCCAGCATTTT. Translating gives CASSHGTGDNQPQHF.

The chain has TRBV7-2 and TRBJ1-2, with 7 positions matching TRBD1. CDR3 length: 13 residues. The germline gives CDR1 SGHTA, CDR2 FQGNSA. J lost 4 bases, V lost 5 bases, and 4 bases had no gene match. The CDR3 sequence: CASSLPGGYGYTF. DNA for the CDR3: TGTGCCAGCAGCCTACCAGGGGGCTATGGCTACACCTTC.

This clone has a handful of counts. The V call is TRBV27, the J call TRBJ2-7; 8 positions match TRBD2. There are 15 residues in the CDR3. V lost 8 bases to trimming and J lost 4 bases; unmatched junction nucleotides: 13. Germline CDR1 MNHEY, CDR2 SMNVEV (reference sequence). The CDR3 DNA reads TGTGCCAGCCGCAAGGTCGGGACTAGGTTTTACGAGCAGTACTTC. Residues: CASRKVGTRFYEQYF.

J is TRBJ1-1 and V is TRBV28; weak D call: TRBD1 (5 bases). V was shortened by 5 bases and J by 1 base, with 11 bases between the two germline ends. Germline V gene lookup returns CDR1 MDHEN and CDR2 SYDVKM. The CDR3 has 14 amino acids. CDR3 bases: TGTGCCAGCAGTCCGACAGCCAAGAACACTGAAGCTTTCTTT. Encoded protein: CASSPTAKNTEAFF.

The rearrangement links TRBV18 to TRBJ1-5; 10 nucleotides agree with TRBD1. The CDR3 sequence is 17 residues long. V lost 3 bases and J lost 4; bases outside the gene matches: 9. Germline CDR1 KGHSH, CDR2 LQKENI. The CDR3: CASSPRDRGWSNQPQHF. The DNA of the CDR3 is TGTGCCAGCTCACCCCGGGACAGGGGATGGAGTAATCAGCCCCAGCATTTT.